What follows describes a single TCR beta chain. Its matching antigen is unknown. Based on CD45RO/CCR7/CD25/CD127/CD95/CD27, CD4+ regulatory, stem cell-like memory, naive and central memory cells were sorted. This CDR3 has 14 amino acids. Between the trimmed V and J ends, which lost 1 base and 4 bases, there was a span of 11 bases. Germline V gives CDR1 SGHRS, CDR2 YFSETQ. The data were obtained in a study of beta chain features in type 1 diabetes. Notes on the study in general: Researchers report that Type 1 diabetes patients had moderately but significantly shorter TCRB CDR3s across all four CD4+ subsets.

As every portion of the isolated RNA was reverse transcribed, the sequencing read expressed TCRB transcripts. This table comes from immunoSEQ multiplex PCR, and its TCRdb copy is limited to in-frame clones, with some not included. This sample has about 660,000 clones, with 11% to 15% found just once. The source material was naive CD4+ T cells from blood. The rearrangement links TRBV5-1 to TRBJ1-1, with D maybe TRBD1 (5 bases). The TCR was taken from a young man with type 1 diabetes. The CDR3 is CASSLQGRGTEAFF. The CDR3 DNA reads TGCGCCAGCAGCTTGCAGGGTAGGGGCACTGAAGCTTTCTTT.